This TCR beta chain was recovered during a study of T cells in Graves' hyperthyroidism and ophthalmopathy. Amplified TCR beta CDR3 regions derived from RNA transcripts. HTBI primers were the set used in a first-round RT-PCR of the TCR CDR3. TCRdb redid the calling of the multiplex PCR reads with MiXCR, one entry per CDR3 protein. The sample has over 650,000 distinct CDR3 sequences; roughly 15% are singletons. Deletions cut 9 bases from V and 0 bases from J, with 15 bases between. This CDR3 spans 15 amino acids. The germline V gene has CDR1 LNHDA and CDR2 SQIVND (reference sequence). This clonotype was counted a few times.

The TCR was taken from a man aged 18 to 29 with Graves' hyperthyroidism. The chain recombines TRBV19 with TRBJ1-5, with a weak D call TRBD1 (5 bases). The sequenced sample consisted of blood. In nucleotides, the CDR3 is TGTGCCAGCCGAAAGCCGGGGGATAGCAATCAGCCCCAGCATTTT. Translation: CASRKPGDSNQPQHF. The whole variable domain, filled in from reference TRBV19 and TRBJ1-5, reads DGGITQSPKYLFRKEGQNVTLSCEQNLNHDAMYWYRQDPGQGLRLIYYSQIVNDFQKGDIAEGYSVSREKKESFPLTVTSAQKNPTAFYLCASRKPGDSNQPQHFGDGTRLSIL.